This T cell receptor beta chain was retrieved from a study of shared clonotypes between healthy human individuals. Study context: Donors consisted of a couple of women and three men between 18 and 49.

In the authors' workflow: Sequence data from immunoSEQ were junction-only and lacked quality scores; consequently, filtering differed. Sequencing used immunoSEQ multiplex PCR; TCRdb keeps in-frame clones, though not all of them. The V and J calls and clone size come from that table; D and trimming were worked out from the DNA. The sample comprises about 820,000 clones, almost 95% of which are singletons, and about 25% rests with the top ten. This clone has just one count. CD45RO-negative CD8 cells positively selected for CCR7 made up the naive population, which excluded terminally differentiated effector memory CD45RA+ cells. Germline V gene data show CDR1 as LNHDA and CDR2 as SQIVND (reference sequence). J lost 5 bases, V lost 4 bases, and 17 bases had no gene match. There are 19 residues in the CDR3.

The receptor was isolated from a man in his thirties or forties in good health. V usage is TRBV19 and J usage is TRBJ2-2, with 9 bases lining up with TRBD1. The sequenced sample consisted of naive CD8+ T cells sorted from blood. Here the CDR3 DNA reads TGTGCCAGTAGTACCGACCCGGGACAGGGTGTTTGGACAACCGGGGAGCTGTTTTTT. Translated: CASSTDPGQGVWTTGELFF.